The 16 T cell receptor beta chains given below trace back to one sample, sequenced in a study of neurological immune-mediated disorders (dated by TCRdb to about 2019). The library was prepared using 5' RACE. Sequenced on an Illumina HiSeq 2500. TCRdb trimmed the raw reads at Q25, called clones with MiXCR and kept productive beta chains. Merged by CDR3 protein, the rows form single entries marked with the most common genes and DNA. In all, the sample holds around 66,000 distinct CDR3 sequences, and around 5.2% of those were seen once. The ten largest clones represent 2.8% of the sample. The sequencing input was PBMCs. The receptors shown here come from a woman in her twenties or thirties with multiple sclerosis.

This clonotype was found a few times. At one boundary the junction diverges from the germline segment, which might be a read error. J is TRBJ1-5 and V is TRBV20-1; tentatively, D is TRBD1 (6 bases). The CDR3 sequence is 12 residues long. Germline V gene lookup returns CDR1 DFQATT and CDR2 SNEGSKA (reference sequence). The CDR3 nucleotides are TGCAGTGCTAGCGAGGGAGGACAGCCCCAGAATTTT. It is translated as CSASEGGQPQNF.

This clonotype appeared many times. The junction differs from germline at one of its ends, possibly a read error. The chain combines TRBV12-3 or TRBV12-4 with TRBJ1-3; 7 bases fit TRBD1. This CDR3 is 12 amino acids long. The CDR3 coding sequence is TGTGCCAGCAGCTTTGACAGGGAGAAACACCGATTT. Translated: CASSFDREKHRF.

The chain uses TRBV3-1 and TRBJ2-5, with TRBD2 as a possible D gene (5 bases). V lost 0 bases and J 3 bases, leaving 14 bases between the germline ends. The germline V gene encodes CDR1 LGHDT and CDR2 YNNKEL (reference sequence). The CDR3 runs to 16 residues. CDR3 in amino acids: CASSQEEIGEKETQYF. The CDR3 DNA is TGTGCCAGCAGCCAAGAGGAGATCGGGGAAAAAGAGACCCAGTACTTC.

This clonotype has more than one count but fewer than ten. The chain links TRBV5-6 to TRBJ2-7; D gene uncertain. Trimming cost V 0 bases and J 1 base, with 8 bases left between them. Germline V gives CDR1 SGHDT, CDR2 YYEEEE. CDR3 length: 14 residues. DNA of the CDR3: TGTGCCAGCAGCTTGGCGCAGGAATCCTACGAGCAGTACTTC. It specifies CASSLAQESYEQYF.

This clonotype was found a few times. The chain is built from TRBV5-1 and TRBJ1-1; no firm D call. This CDR3 has 13 residues. Germline CDR1 reads SGHRS; CDR2 reads YFSETQ. The ends were cut back, 0 bases at V and 9 bases at J, with 12 bases in the middle. The DNA for the CDR3 is TGCGCCAGCAGCTTGGCCGGGTCGGAGAAAGCTTTCTTT. Translated: CASSLAGSEKAFF.

A few counts support this clonotype. It may be a read error: a sequence one base away is much more abundant. V and J are TRBV20-1 and TRBJ2-5; D unclear. The CDR3 loop spans 13 amino acids. Germline lookup yields CDR1 DFQATT and CDR2 SNEGSKA (reference sequence). CDR3 sequence: CSSIGTDRETQYF. CDR3 in DNA: TGCAGCTCCATAGGCACTGATAGGGAGACCCAGTACTTC.

This clonotype was seen repeatedly, ten times or more. The gene calls are TRBV20-1 and TRBJ1-2; D gene ambiguous. This CDR3 has 11 residues. Looked up from germline, CDR1 is DFQATT and CDR2 is SNEGSKA (reference sequence). Deletions cut 5 bases from V and 4 bases from J, with 8 bases between. Here the CDR3 DNA reads TGCAGTGCTCACGGAGTCTATGGCTACACCTTC. Its protein product is CSAHGVYGYTF.

This clonotype was found a few times. The chain couples TRBV27 to TRBJ2-7; D remains ambiguous. V dropped 4 bases and J dropped 4 bases, with 17 bases sitting between them. The CDR3 spans 15 residues. Looked up from germline, CDR1 is MNHEY and CDR2 is SMNVEV (reference sequence). CDR3 in amino acids: CASSYSSTVSYEQYF. CDR3 nucleotide sequence: TGTGCCAGCAGTTACTCGAGCACAGTTTCTTACGAGCAGTACTTC.

The CDR3 DNA follows: TGTGCCAGCAGCCCGGGGACAGGGGCTATCAGCTCCTACGAGCAGTACTTC. It codes for CASSPGTGAISSYEQYF. The rearrangement uses TRBV5-6 and TRBJ2-7; 10 bases align to TRBD1. Per germline, CDR1 SGHDT and CDR2 YYEEEE. The CDR3 spans 17 residues. The ends lost 4 bases at V and 0 bases at J; junction bases unmatched: 10.

This clonotype was seen ten or more times. In nucleotides, the CDR3 is TGTGCCAGCGGTCGTTCCGGGACAGGGGTGATGTCTGGAAACACCATATATTTT. Its protein is CASGRSGTGVMSGNTIYF. The chain is built from TRBV27 and TRBJ1-3, with 10 bases lining up with TRBD1. The V gene end was trimmed by 8 bases and the J gene end by 1 base; junction bases not matched to a gene: 14. The CDR3 totals 18 residues. Per the germline V gene, CDR1 is MNHEY and CDR2 is SMNVEV (reference sequence).

This clonotype was seen many times. V and J are TRBV5-4 and TRBJ1-2; no clear D. The CDR3 covers 14 residues. Germline assignment: CDR1 SGHNT and CDR2 YYREEE (reference sequence). V lost 0 bases, J lost 3 bases, and 9 bases lay in between. CDR3 in DNA: TGTGCCAGCAGCTTGGAGGTCGCTGACTATGGCTACACCTTC. Translating gives CASSLEVADYGYTF. The variable domain in full, with the rest retrieved from reference TRBV5-4 and TRBJ1-2, is ETGVTQSPTHLIKTRGQQVTLRCSSQSGHNTVSWYQQALGQGPQFIFQYYREEENGRGNFPPRFSGLQFPNYSSELNVNALELDDSALYLCASSLEVADYGYTFGSGTRLTVV.

This clonotype appeared a few times. The chain recombines TRBV7-8 with TRBJ1-2; tentatively, D is TRBD1 (6 bases). Per the germline V gene, CDR1 is SGHVS and CDR2 is FQNEAQ. The CDR3 runs 13 residues. Trimming removed 5 bases from V and 10 bases from J, with 17 bases in between. CDR3 nucleotide sequence: TGTGCCAGCAGCCCGGGAAAGGGGGTAAACTACACCTTC. Translated, it gives CASSPGKGVNYTF.

The table lists this clonotype with many counts. The chain is built from TRBV10-3 and TRBJ2-1; D unclear. This CDR3 has 13 amino acids. Germline V gives CDR1 ENHRY, CDR2 SYGVKD. The V gene lost 6 bases and the J gene lost 8 bases, with 14 bases spanning the gap. The CDR3 sequence: CAIRELNRDEQFF. CDR3 sequence (DNA): TGTGCCATCAGGGAACTTAATCGGGATGAGCAGTTCTTC.

This clonotype appeared many times. The chain uses TRBV20-1 and TRBJ2-1, with 11 positions matching TRBD2. CDR3 length equals 14 residues. Germline CDR1 and CDR2: DFQATT and SNEGSKA (reference sequence). The J segment lost 4 bases and the V segment lost 1 base, leaving 0 bases of the junction unmatched. The chain's CDR3 is CSARGLAGYNEQFF. The DNA of the CDR3 is TGCAGTGCTAGAGGACTAGCGGGGTACAATGAGCAGTTCTTC.

This clonotype came up many times. The J gene is TRBJ1-6, the V gene TRBV7-2; TRBD1 might be the D (6 bases). Germline-derived CDR1 and CDR2 are SGHTA and FQGNSA. The germline V and J ends were trimmed by 5 bases and 7 bases, with 9 bases remaining between them. The CDR3 sequence is 13 residues long. Written as DNA, the CDR3 is TGTGCCAGCAGCATAACAGGGAATTCACCCCTCCACTTT. Translation: CASSITGNSPLHF.

Concerning this clonotype itself: Since a much larger clone is just one base distant, this may be a read error. In this CDR3 the conserved last residue, phenylalanine or tryptophan, is missing, so a read error is likely. The chain recombines TRBV3-1 with TRBJ2-5; no reliable D call. Germline V gene lookup returns CDR1 LGHDT and CDR2 YNNKEL (reference sequence). Trimming removed 1 base from V and 2 bases from J, with 11 bases in between. The CDR3 runs to 15 residues. Here the CDR3 reads CASSQGRVPQETQYS. Here the CDR3 DNA reads TGTGCCAGCAGCCAAGGACGAGTGCCACAAGAGACCCAGTACTCC.